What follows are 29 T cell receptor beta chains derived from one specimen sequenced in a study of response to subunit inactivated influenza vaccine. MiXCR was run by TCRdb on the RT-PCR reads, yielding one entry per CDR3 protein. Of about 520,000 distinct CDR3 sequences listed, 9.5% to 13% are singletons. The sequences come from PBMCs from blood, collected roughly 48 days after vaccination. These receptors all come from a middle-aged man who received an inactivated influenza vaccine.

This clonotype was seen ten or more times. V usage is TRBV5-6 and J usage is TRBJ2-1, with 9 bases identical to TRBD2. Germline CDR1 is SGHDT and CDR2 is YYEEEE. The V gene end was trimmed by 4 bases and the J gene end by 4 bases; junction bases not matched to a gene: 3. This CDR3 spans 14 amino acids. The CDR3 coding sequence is TGTGCCAGCAGCCCGGGACTAGCTTACAATGAGCAGTTCTTC. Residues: CASSPGLAYNEQFF.

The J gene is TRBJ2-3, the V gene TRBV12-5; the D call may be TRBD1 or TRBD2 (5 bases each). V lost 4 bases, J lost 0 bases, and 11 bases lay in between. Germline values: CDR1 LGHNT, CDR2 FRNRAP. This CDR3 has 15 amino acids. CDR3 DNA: TGTGCTAGTGGTTCCGGGACGGCTAGCACAGATACGCAGTATTTT. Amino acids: CASGSGTASTDTQYF. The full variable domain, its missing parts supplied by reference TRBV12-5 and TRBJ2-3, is DARVTQTPRHKVTEMGQEVTMRCQPILGHNTVFWYRQTMMQGLELLAYFRNRAPLDDSGMPKDRFSAEMPDATLATLKIQPSEPRDSAVYFCASGSGTASTDTQYFGPGTRLTVL.

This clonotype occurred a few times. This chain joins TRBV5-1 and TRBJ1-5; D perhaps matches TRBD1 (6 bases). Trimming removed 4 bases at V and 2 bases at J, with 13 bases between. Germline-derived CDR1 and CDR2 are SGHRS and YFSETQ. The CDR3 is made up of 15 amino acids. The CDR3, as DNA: TGCGCCAGCAGCCAGACCCCAGGGGGCAATCAGCCCCAGCATTTT. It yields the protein CASSQTPGGNQPQHF. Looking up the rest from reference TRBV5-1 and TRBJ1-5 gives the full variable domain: KAGVTQTPRYLIKTRGQQVTLSCSPISGHRSVSWYQQTPGQGLQFLFEYFSETQRNKGNFPGRFSGRQFSNSRSEMNVSTLELGDSALYLCASSQTPGGNQPQHFGDGTRLSIL.

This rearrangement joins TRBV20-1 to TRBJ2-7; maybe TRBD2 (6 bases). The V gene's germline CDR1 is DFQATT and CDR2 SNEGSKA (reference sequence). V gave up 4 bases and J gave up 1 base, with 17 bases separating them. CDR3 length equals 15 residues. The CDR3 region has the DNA TGCAGTGCTACGACCGGGACTCGCGTTTCCTACGAGCAGTACTTC. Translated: CSATTGTRVSYEQYF.

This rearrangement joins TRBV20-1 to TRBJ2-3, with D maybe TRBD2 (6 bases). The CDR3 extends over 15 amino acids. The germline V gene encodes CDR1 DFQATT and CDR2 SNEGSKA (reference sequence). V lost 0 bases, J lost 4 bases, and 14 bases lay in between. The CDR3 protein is CSAREGGAKADTQYF. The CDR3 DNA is TGCAGTGCTAGAGAGGGCGGGGCAAAGGCAGATACGCAGTATTTT.

In nucleotides, the CDR3 is TGCAGCCTCCCGGTACAGGGGGCCTACAATGAGCAGTTCTTC. It codes for CSLPVQGAYNEQFF. The chain joins TRBV29-1 to TRBJ2-1, with TRBD1 identical over 8 bases. Germline CDR1 SQVTM, CDR2 ANQGSEA. The CDR3 consists of 14 residues. V lost 8 bases and J lost 2; bases outside the gene matches: 8.

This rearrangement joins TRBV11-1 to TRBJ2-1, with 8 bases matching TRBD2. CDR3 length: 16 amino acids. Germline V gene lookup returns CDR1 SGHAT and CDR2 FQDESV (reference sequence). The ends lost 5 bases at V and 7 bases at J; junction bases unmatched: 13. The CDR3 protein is CASSPGGFQVRNEQFF. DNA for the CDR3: TGTGCCAGCAGCCCGGGGGGGTTTCAAGTCAGGAATGAGCAGTTCTTC.

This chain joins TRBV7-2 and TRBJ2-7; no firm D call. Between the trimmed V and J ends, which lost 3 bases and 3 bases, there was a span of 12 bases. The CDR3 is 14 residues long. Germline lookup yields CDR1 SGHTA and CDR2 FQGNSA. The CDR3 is CASSFNRQSYEQYF. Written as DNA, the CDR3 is TGTGCCAGCAGCTTCAATAGGCAGAGCTACGAGCAGTACTTC.

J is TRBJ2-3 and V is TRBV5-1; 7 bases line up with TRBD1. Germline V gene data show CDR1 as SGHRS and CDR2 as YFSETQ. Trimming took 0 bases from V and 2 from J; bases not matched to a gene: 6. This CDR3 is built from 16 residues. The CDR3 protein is CASSLGRGPNTDTQYF. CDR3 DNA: TGCGCCAGCAGCTTGGGTAGGGGGCCGAACACAGATACGCAGTATTTT.

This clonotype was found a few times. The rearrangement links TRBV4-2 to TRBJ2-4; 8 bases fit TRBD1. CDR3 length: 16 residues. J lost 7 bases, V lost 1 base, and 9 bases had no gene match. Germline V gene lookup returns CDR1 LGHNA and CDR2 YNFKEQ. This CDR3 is CASSQVSSGGANIQYF. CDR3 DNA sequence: TGTGCCAGCAGCCAAGTATCATCAGGGGGCGCGAACATTCAGTACTTC.

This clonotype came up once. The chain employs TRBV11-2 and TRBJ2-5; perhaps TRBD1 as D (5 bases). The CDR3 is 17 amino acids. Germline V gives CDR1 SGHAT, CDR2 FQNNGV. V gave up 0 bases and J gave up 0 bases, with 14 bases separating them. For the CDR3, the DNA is TGTGCCAGCAGCTTAGAAGACCCAGGGCCGTACCAAGAGACCCAGTACTTC. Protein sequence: CASSLEDPGPYQETQYF.

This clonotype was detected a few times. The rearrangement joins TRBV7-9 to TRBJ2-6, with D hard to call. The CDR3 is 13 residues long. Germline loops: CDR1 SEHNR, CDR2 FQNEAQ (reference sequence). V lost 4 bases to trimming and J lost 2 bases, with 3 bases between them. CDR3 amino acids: CASSSPGANVLTF. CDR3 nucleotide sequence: TGTGCCAGCAGCTCCCCTGGGGCCAACGTCCTGACTTTC.

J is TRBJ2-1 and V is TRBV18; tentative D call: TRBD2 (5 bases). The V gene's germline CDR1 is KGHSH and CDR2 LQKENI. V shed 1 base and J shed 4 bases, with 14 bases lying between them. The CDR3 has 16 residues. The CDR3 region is CASSPRTGKGYNEQFF. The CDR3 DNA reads TGTGCCAGCTCACCACGGACGGGGAAGGGATACAATGAGCAGTTCTTC. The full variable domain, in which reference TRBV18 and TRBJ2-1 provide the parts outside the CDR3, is NAGVMQNPRHLVRRRGQEARLRCSPMKGHSHVYWYRQLPEEGLKFMVYLQKENIIDESGMPKERFSAEFPKEGPSILRIQQVVRGDSAAYFCASSPRTGKGYNEQFFGPGTRLTVL.

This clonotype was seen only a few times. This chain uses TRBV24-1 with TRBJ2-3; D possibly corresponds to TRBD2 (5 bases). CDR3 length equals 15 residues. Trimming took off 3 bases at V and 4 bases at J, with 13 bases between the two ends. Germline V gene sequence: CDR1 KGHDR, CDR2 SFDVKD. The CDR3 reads CATSDSLGASDTQYF. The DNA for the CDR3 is TGTGCCACCAGTGATAGTTTGGGAGCGTCAGATACGCAGTATTTT.

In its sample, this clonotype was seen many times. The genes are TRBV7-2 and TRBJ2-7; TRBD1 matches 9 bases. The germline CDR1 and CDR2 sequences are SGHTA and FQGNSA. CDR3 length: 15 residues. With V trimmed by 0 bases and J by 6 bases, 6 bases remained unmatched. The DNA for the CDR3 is TGTGCCAGCAGCTTAGCCTCGGACAGGGGACGCGAGCAGTACTTC. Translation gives CASSLASDRGREQYF.

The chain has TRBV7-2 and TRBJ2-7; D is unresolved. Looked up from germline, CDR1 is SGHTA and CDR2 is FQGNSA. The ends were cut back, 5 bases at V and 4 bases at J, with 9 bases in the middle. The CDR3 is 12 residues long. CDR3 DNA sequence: TGTGCCAGCAGCCCCCAGAATTACGAGCAGTACTTC. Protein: CASSPQNYEQYF.

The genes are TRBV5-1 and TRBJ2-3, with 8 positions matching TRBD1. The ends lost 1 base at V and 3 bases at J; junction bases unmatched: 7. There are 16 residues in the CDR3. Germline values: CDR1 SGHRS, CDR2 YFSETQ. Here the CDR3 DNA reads TGCGCCAGCAGCTTGCGGACAGGGATTGCGACAGATACGCAGTATTTT. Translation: CASSLRTGIATDTQYF.

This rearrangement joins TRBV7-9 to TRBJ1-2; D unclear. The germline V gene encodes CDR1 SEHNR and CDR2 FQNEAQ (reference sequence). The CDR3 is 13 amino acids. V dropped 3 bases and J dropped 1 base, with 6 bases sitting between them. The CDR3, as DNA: TGTGCCAGCAGCTTGCGAAATAACTATGGCTACACCTTC. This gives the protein CASSLRNNYGYTF.

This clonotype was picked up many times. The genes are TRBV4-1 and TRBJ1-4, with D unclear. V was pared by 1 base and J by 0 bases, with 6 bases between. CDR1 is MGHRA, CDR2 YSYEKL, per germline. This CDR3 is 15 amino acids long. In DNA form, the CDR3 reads TGCGCCAGCAGCCAAGGATGGTCAACTAATGAAAAACTGTTTTTT. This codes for CASSQGWSTNEKLFF.

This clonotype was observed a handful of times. The CDR3, as DNA: TGCAGCGTTGCCCCGGGAACAGATACTACAGATACGCAGTATTTT. The encoded protein is CSVAPGTDTTDTQYF. The rearrangement links TRBV29-1 to TRBJ2-3; maybe TRBD2 (5 bases). The germline V gene encodes CDR1 SQVTM and CDR2 ANQGSEA. The ends were cut back, 4 bases at V and 3 bases at J, with 17 bases in the middle. The CDR3 length is 15 residues.

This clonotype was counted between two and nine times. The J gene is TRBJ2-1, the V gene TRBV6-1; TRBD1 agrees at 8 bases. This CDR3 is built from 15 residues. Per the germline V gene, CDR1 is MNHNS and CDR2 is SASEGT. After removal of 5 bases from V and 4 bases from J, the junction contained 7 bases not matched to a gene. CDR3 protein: CASSPRQGQYNEQFF. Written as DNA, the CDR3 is TGTGCCAGCAGTCCGAGACAGGGGCAATACAATGAGCAGTTCTTC.

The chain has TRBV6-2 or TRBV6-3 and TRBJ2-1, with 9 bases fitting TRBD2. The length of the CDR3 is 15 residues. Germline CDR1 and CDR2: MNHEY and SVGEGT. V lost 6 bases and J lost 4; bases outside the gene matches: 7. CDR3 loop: CASSRTSEGYNEQFF. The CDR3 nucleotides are TGTGCCAGCAGCCGGACTAGCGAGGGGTACAATGAGCAGTTCTTC.

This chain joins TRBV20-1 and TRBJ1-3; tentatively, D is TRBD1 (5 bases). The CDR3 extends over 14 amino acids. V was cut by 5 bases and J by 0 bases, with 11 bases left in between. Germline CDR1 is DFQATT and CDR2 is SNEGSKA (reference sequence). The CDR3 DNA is TGCAGTGCTGGGGACCACCTCTCTGGAAACACCATATATTTT. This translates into CSAGDHLSGNTIYF.

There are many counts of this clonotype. The CDR3 DNA is TGTGCCAGCAGCGCACGGGGAGAGACCCAGTACTTC. Amino acid sequence: CASSARGETQYF. The rearrangement joins TRBV12-3 or TRBV12-4 to TRBJ2-5; possible D gene TRBD2, 5 bases. The V end lost 6 bases, the J end lost 4 bases, and 9 bases lay between the germline ends. This CDR3 is built from 12 residues.

The CDR3 reads CASSLGASGGFDEQFF. CDR3 sequence (DNA): TGCGCCAGCAGCCTGGGGGCTAGCGGGGGATTCGATGAGCAGTTCTTC. This chain joins TRBV5-1 and TRBJ2-1; 10 bases fit TRBD2. V lost 4 bases and J lost 8; bases outside the gene matches: 12. This CDR3 spans 16 amino acids. Germline assignment: CDR1 SGHRS and CDR2 YFSETQ.

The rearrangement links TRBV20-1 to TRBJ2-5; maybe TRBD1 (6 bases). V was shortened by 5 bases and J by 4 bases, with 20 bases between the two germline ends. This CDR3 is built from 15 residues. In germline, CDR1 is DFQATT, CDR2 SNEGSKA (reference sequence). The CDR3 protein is CSAGTFNKWGETQYF. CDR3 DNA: TGCAGTGCTGGGACATTTAATAAATGGGGAGAGACCCAGTACTTC.

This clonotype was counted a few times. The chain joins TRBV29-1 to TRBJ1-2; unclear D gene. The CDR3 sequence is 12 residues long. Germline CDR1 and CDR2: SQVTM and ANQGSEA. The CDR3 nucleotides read TGCATCACTATGGGAGAAAACTATGGCTACACCTTC. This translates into CITMGENYGYTF.

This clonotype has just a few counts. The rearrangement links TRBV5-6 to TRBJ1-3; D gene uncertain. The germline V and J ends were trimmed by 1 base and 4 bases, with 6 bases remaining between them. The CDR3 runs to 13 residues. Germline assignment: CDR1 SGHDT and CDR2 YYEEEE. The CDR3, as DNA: TGTGCCAGCAGCTTGAACCTCGGAAACACCATATATTTT. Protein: CASSLNLGNTIYF.

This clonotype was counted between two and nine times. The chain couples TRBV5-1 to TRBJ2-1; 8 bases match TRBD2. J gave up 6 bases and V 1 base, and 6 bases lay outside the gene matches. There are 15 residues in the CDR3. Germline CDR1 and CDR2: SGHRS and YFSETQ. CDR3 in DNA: TGCGCCAGCAGCTTGTCGGCGGGGGGTGTCAATGAGCAGTTCTTC. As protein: CASSLSAGGVNEQFF.